The present entry profiles one T cell receptor (beta chain) with its context. One end of the junction fails to match germline, which may point to a read error. This sample stems from a study of control samples from healthy donors and cancer patients. Profiled with immunoSEQ multiplex PCR; TCRdb holds only in-frame clones, not every one. The table has around 200,000 clones, around 94% seen once. The CDR3 covers 14 residues. Germline V gene data show CDR1 as MNHNS and CDR2 as SASEGT. The sequence derives from a man aged 50 to 59 in good health. Sample: blood. The chain uses TRBV6-1 and TRBJ1-5; 8 positions match TRBD1. CDR3 residues: CASREGQGSQPQHF. In DNA, the CDR3 is TGTGCCAGCAGGGAAGGACAGGGCTCTCAACCCCAGCATTTT.